The clone carrying this TCR beta chain was recorded a few times. Its specificity is not known. This specimen comes from a study of T cells after yellow fever vaccination. Study-level points and caveats: Some clonotypes were seen in both the CD4 and the CD8 compartments. These made up a small share and likely arose from convergent recombination. Abundant contaminating clonotypes from the bulk population could appear in FACS-sorted repertoires. Most clones from primary vaccination were detected again post-booster (almost 98% CD4, 88% CD8).

CDR1 is LNHDA and CDR2 is SQIVND in the germline V gene (reference sequence). Trimming pared 4 bases from V and 10 bases from J, leaving 11 bases between. This CDR3 spans 12 amino acids. By 5'RACE template switching, TCR cDNA was produced, with a universal primer site and UMIs added in the process. TCRdb re-derived calls from the 5' RACE reads in MiXCR, one entry per CDR3 protein. The sample has 360,000 or so distinct CDR3 sequences; around 10% are singletons. Sequences were derived from PBMCs, sampled on the day of the first yellow fever vaccination. This sequence originates from a man aged 18 to 30 who received the YFV17D yellow fever vaccine. The chain carries TRBV19 and TRBJ2-1; D ambiguous. The CDR3 bases are TGTGCCAGTAGTACCCCGCCTCAGGAGCAGTTCTTC. Translation: CASSTPPQEQFF. Full variable domain (outside the CDR3, taken from reference TRBV19 and TRBJ2-1): DGGITQSPKYLFRKEGQNVTLSCEQNLNHDAMYWYRQDPGQGLRLIYYSQIVNDFQKGDIAEGYSVSREKKESFPLTVTSAQKNPTAFYLCASSTPPQEQFFGPGTRLTVL.